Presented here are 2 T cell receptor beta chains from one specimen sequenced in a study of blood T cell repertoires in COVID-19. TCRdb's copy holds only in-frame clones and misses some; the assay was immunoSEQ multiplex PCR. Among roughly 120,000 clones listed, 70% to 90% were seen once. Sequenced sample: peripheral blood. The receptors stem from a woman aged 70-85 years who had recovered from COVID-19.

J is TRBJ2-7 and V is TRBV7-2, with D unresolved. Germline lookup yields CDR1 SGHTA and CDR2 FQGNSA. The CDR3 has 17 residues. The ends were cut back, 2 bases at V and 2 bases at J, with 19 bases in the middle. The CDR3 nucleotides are TGTGCCAGCAGCTTAAAATCATCCTTCGAGGAGACCTACGAGCAGTACTTC. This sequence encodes CASSLKSSFEETYEQYF.

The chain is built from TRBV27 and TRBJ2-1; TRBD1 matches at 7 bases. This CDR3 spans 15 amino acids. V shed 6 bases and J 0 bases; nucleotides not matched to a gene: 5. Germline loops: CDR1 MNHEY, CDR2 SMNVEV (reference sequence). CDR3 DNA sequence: TGTGCCAGCAGACCGGGACAGAGCTCCTACAATGAGCAGTTCTTC. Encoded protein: CASRPGQSSYNEQFF.